The T cell receptor (beta chain) under discussion was sequenced for a study of T cells in Graves' hyperthyroidism and ophthalmopathy. Between the trimmed V and J ends, which lost 6 bases and 4 bases, there was a span of 12 bases. CDR1 MNHNS and CDR2 SASEGT come from the germline V gene. The CDR3 spans 13 residues. TCR beta CDR3 regions were amplified from RNA transcripts. First-round RT-PCR of the TCR CDR3 relied on the HTBI primer set. TCRdb re-called the multiplex PCR reads through MiXCR, storing one row per CDR3 protein. The table has roughly 420,000 distinct CDR3 sequences, about an eighth seen once.

The clonotype originates from a woman under 30 with Graves' hyperthyroidism. Material: blood. V usage is TRBV6-1 and J usage is TRBJ1-2; no definite D call. In DNA, the CDR3 is TGTGCCAGCAGCCGGAGCGGGTCCTATGGCTACACCTTC. This encodes CASSRSGSYGYTF.